A selection of T cell receptor beta chains follows, all from one sample in a study of shared clonotypes between healthy human individuals. Sequencing was performed with immunoSEQ multiplex PCR; in TCRdb, only in-frame clones are kept and a portion is missing. Here the sample spans fewer than 350,000 clones, roughly 91% being singletons. Sample: memory CD8+ T cells sorted from blood. Receptors were obtained from a man between 18 and 35 years old in good health. CDR3s include the opening cysteine and the closing phenylalanine or tryptophan. A D gene is named only where the DNA matches it firmly. The size entry is marked missing in some rows and otherwise reads once, few, many or a size class.

abundance,j_gene,v_gene,d_gene,CDR3aa,CDR3nt
once,TRBJ1-1,TRBV4-1,-,CASSQIGSVTEAFF,TGCGCCAGCAGCCAAATTGGGTCCGTCACTGAAGCTTTCTTT
once,TRBJ2-7,TRBV7-8,TRBD2,CASSLSLAGPLISYEQYF,TGTGCCAGCAGCTTATCCCTAGCGGGGCCCTTAATCTCCTACGAGCAGTACTTC
-,TRBJ2-7,TRBV28,-,CASSLFFFGPPYEQYF,TGTGCCAGCAGTTTATTTTTCTTCGGGCCTCCCTACGAGCAGTACTTC
many,TRBJ2-1,TRBV5-1,-,CASSLGLDPYNEQFF,TGCGCCAGCAGCTTGGGACTAGACCCATACAATGAGCAGTTCTTC
-,TRBJ2-5,TRBV4-1,TRBD2,CASSHGSGGFETQYF,TGCGCCAGCAGCCATGGTAGCGGGGGGTTTGAGACCCAGTACTTC
-,TRBJ2-1,TRBV28,-,CASSFDGGRVNEQFF,TGTGCCAGCAGTTTCGATGGAGGTAGGGTCAATGAGCAGTTCTTC
-,TRBJ1-5,TRBV2,-,CASSLTYGQPQHF,TGTGCCAGCAGTCTAACTTATGGACAGCCCCAGCATTTT
-,TRBJ1-1,TRBV27,-,CASSLGRFTEAFF,TGTGCCAGCAGTTTGGGGAGGTTTACTGAAGCTTTCTTT
-,TRBJ1-1,TRBV29-1,-,CSVESTWGTEAFF,TGCAGCGTTGAGTCGACTTGGGGCACTGAAGCTTTCTTT
-,TRBJ1-5,TRBV28,-,CASSVSGNQPQHF,TGTGCCAGCAGTGTAAGTGGCAATCAGCCCCAGCATTTT
-,TRBJ2-5,TRBV4-3,-,CASSQEVPSGPQYF,TGCGCCAGCAGCCAAGAGGTCCCCTCGGGCCCTCAGTACTTC
-,TRBJ2-1,TRBV6-5,TRBD2,CASSYVSSGRANEQFF,TGTGCCAGCAGTTACGTGTCTAGCGGGAGGGCCAATGAGCAGTTCTTC
few,TRBJ1-2,TRBV27,-,CASSLSSEFYGYTF,TGTGCCAGCAGTTTATCTTCGGAGTTCTATGGCTACACCTTC
-,TRBJ1-5,TRBV27,-,CASSFTWTLGSSSNQPQHF,TGTGCCAGCAGTTTTACTTGGACACTCGGTTCGAGTAGCAATCAGCCCCAGCATTTT
-,TRBJ2-3,TRBV11-2,TRBD2,CASSLCGCSAGGPSDTQYF,TGTGCCAGCAGCTTATGTGGGTGTTCGGCGGGAGGGCCCTCAGATACGCAGTATTTT
-,TRBJ2-3,TRBV9,-,CASSVSLGGLQYF,TGTGCCAGCAGCGTTTCTCTGGGGGGACTCCAGTATTTT
-,TRBJ1-2,TRBV2,-,CASSEETEVRYGYTF,TGTGCCAGCAGTGAAGAAACCGAAGTTAGGTATGGCTACACCTTC
-,TRBJ2-7,TRBV5-1,-,CASSLARTATYEQYF,TGCGCCAGCAGCTTGGCCCGGACGGCAACCTACGAGCAGTACTTC
-,TRBJ1-3,TRBV10-3,-,CASEGQGRDTIYF,TGTGCCAGCGAAGGTCAGGGGAGGGACACCATATATTTT
-,TRBJ2-7,TRBV6-5,TRBD1,CASSWVRTGGAYEQYF,TGTGCCAGCAGTTGGGTCCGGACAGGGGGCGCCTACGAGCAGTACTTC
-,TRBJ2-7,TRBV4-3,TRBD1,CASSQGTGTSYEQYF,TGCGCCAGCAGCCAGGGGACAGGTACCTCCTACGAGCAGTACTTC
-,TRBJ1-2,TRBV27,TRBD1,CASSPLPPGQGNYGYTF,TGTGCCAGCAGTCCACTGCCGCCGGGACAGGGAAACTATGGCTACACCTTC
-,TRBJ1-1,TRBV11-2,TRBD1,CASSPGTGPEAFF,TGTGCCAGCAGCCCCGGGACAGGGCCTGAAGCTTTCTTT
few,TRBJ1-2,TRBV4-1,TRBD1,CASSQDPTGVNYGYTF,TGCGCCAGCAGCCAAGATCCGACAGGGGTAAACTATGGCTACACCTTC
once,TRBJ1-2,TRBV11-2,-,CASSLGRANGYTF,TGTGCCAGCAGCTTAGGAAGGGCTAACGGCTACACCTTC
-,TRBJ2-2,TRBV4-3,-,CASSQDFPGQNTGELFF,TGCGCCAGCAGCCAAGATTTTCCGGGACAGAACACCGGGGAGCTGTTTTTT
-,TRBJ2-1,TRBV7-9,-,CASSSSSNEQFF,TGTGCCAGCAGCTCGAGCAGCAATGAGCAGTTCTTC
-,TRBJ1-6,TRBV5-6,-,CASSLAGSYNSPLHF,TGTGCCAGCAGCTTGGCAGGCTCCTATAATTCACCCCTCCACTTT
-,TRBJ1-4,TRBV5-1,-,CASSFAGATNEKLFF,TGCGCCAGCAGCTTTGCGGGTGCAACTAATGAAAAACTGTTTTTT
-,TRBJ2-2,TRBV6-5,TRBD1,CASSYSRGQWAGELFF,TGTGCCAGCAGTTACTCAAGGGGGCAGTGGGCCGGGGAGCTGTTTTTT
-,TRBJ2-5,TRBV7-9,-,CASSLPHKYQETQYF,TGTGCCAGCAGCTTACCCCATAAGTACCAAGAGACCCAGTACTTC
-,TRBJ2-7,TRBV4-2,TRBD2,CASSQEGTSGYEQYF,TGTGCCAGCAGCCAAGAAGGAACTAGCGGCTACGAGCAGTACTTC
-,TRBJ1-1,TRBV10-2,-,CASSERVVMNTEAFF,TGCGCCAGCAGTGAGAGGGTGGTAATGAACACTGAAGCTTTCTTT
-,TRBJ1-2,TRBV5-1,-,CASSLQEIHGYTF,TGCGCCAGCAGCCTACAGGAAATTCATGGCTACACCTTC
-,TRBJ2-1,TRBV7-9,TRBD2,CASSLEIALAGAGEQFF,TGTGCCAGCAGCTTAGAAATTGCACTAGCGGGAGCGGGTGAGCAGTTCTTC
-,TRBJ2-2,TRBV6-5,TRBD1,CASRDRGGTGELFF,TGTGCCAGCAGGGACAGGGGAGGCACCGGGGAGCTGTTTTTT
-,TRBJ1-5,TRBV29-1,-,CSVEADNSNQPQHF,TGCAGCGTTGAAGCCGATAATAGCAATCAGCCCCAGCATTTT
-,TRBJ2-7,TRBV5-1,-,CASSLSGGYEQYF,TGCGCCAGCAGCCTTTCCGGGGGCTACGAGCAGTACTTC
-,TRBJ2-2,TRBV2,-,CATLGFYRVGADRFAGELFF,TGTGCCACGCTCGGTTTCTACAGGGTCGGGGCCGATCGATTCGCCGGGGAGCTGTTTTTT
-,TRBJ1-2,TRBV9,-,CASSVVENYGYTF,TGTGCCAGCAGCGTAGTGGAAAACTATGGCTACACCTTC
-,TRBJ1-5,TRBV7-2,-,CASSLFGFQPQHF,TGTGCCAGCAGCCTCTTTGGGTTCCAGCCCCAGCATTTT
-,TRBJ2-1,TRBV2,-,CASSVNIFSYNEQFF,TGTGCCAGCAGTGTTAATATATTCTCCTACAATGAGCAGTTCTTC
-,TRBJ2-7,TRBV15,TRBD1,CATSGDRGGEQYF,TGTGCCACCAGCGGCGACAGGGGCGGCGAGCAGTACTTC
-,TRBJ2-7,TRBV19,TRBD2,CASSMTSDYEQYF,TGTGCCAGTAGTATGACTAGCGACTACGAGCAGTACTTC
few,TRBJ1-6,TRBV4-1,-,CASSQDRHGNSPLHF,TGCGCCAGCAGCCAAGATAGGCACGGAAATTCACCCCTCCACTTT
once,TRBJ2-1,TRBV28,-,CASSSAPVGVIYNEQFF,TGTGCCAGCAGTTCAGCCCCGGTAGGGGTTATCTACAATGAGCAGTTCTTC
many,TRBJ1-6,TRBV5-6,-,CASSPAGGAGSPLHF,TGTGCCAGCAGCCCCGCGGGGGGCGCCGGATCACCCCTCCACTTT
-,TRBJ2-7,TRBV29-1,TRBD2,CSVGHSGSGSYEQYF,TGCAGCGTAGGGCATAGCGGGAGCGGATCCTACGAGCAGTACTTC
-,TRBJ1-6,TRBV4-1,TRBD1,CASSHPGQGDNSPLHF,TGCGCCAGCAGCCACCCGGGACAGGGTGATAATTCACCCCTCCACTTT